Listed below are T cell receptor beta chains from one sample, sequenced in a study of cytomegalovirus exposure and HLA in healthy donors. Using immunoSEQ multiplex PCR, the repertoire was profiled, and TCRdb retains in-frame clones only, with some absent. The data show fewer than 200,000 clones, 85% to 90% seen once. Sequencing input: PBMCs. These receptors all come from a woman in her twenties or thirties in good health and CMV-seronegative. Both conserved end residues are part of each CDR3. A D gene is named only where the DNA matches it firmly. Rows give clone size only sometimes, using once, few, many, or a class for an expanded clone.

size: .
D: TRBD1
V: TRBV6-5
J: TRBJ1-2
DNA: TGTGCCAGCAGTTACTGGGGACAGGGGAGCTGGGGCTACACCTTC
CDR3: CASSYWGQGSWGYTF

size: .
D: TRBD1
V: TRBV4-3
J: TRBJ1-2
DNA: TGCGCCAGCAGCCAAGATGTACCGGGACAGGGACTCGCCTATGGCTACACCTTC
CDR3: CASSQDVPGQGLAYGYTF

size: .
D: TRBD1
V: TRBV19
J: TRBJ1-2
DNA: TGTGCCAGTAGTGCAGGACTACAGGGGCGGGGAGGCTACACCTTC
CDR3: CASSAGLQGRGGYTF

size: few
D: TRBD1
V: TRBV5-6
J: TRBJ2-7
DNA: TGTGCCAGCAGCTTGGGAGGGGGCGGCGAGCAGTACTTC
CDR3: CASSLGGGGEQYF

size: .
D: TRBD2
V: TRBV9
J: TRBJ2-3
DNA: TGTGCCAGCAGCGTAGCAGCGGGGGGGCTTACCGGCACAGATACGCAGTATTTT
CDR3: CASSVAAGGLTGTDTQYF

size: .
D: .
V: TRBV12-5
J: TRBJ1-1
DNA: TGTGCTAGTGGACCAAGAGAAAACACTGAAGCTTTCTTT
CDR3: CASGPRENTEAFF

size: .
D: TRBD2
V: TRBV11-2
J: TRBJ2-3
DNA: TGTGCCAGCAGCTTAGGGGCTAGCGGGGTGCAGGGCACAGATACGCAGTATTTT
CDR3: CASSLGASGVQGTDTQYF

size: .
D: TRBD2
V: TRBV14
J: TRBJ2-7
DNA: TGTGCCAGCAGCCCGTCCTTCCGGGAGGGCCCTTACGAGCAGTACTTC
CDR3: CASSPSFREGPYEQYF

size: .
D: .
V: TRBV11-2
J: TRBJ2-7
DNA: TGTGCCAGCAGCTTAGATCGGCACAGCTCCTACGAGCAGTACTTC
CDR3: CASSLDRHSSYEQYF

size: once
D: TRBD1
V: TRBV5-8
J: TRBJ1-2
DNA: TGTGCCAGCGGCGCCGGGACAGGGGTCTTCGGCTACACCTTC
CDR3: CASGAGTGVFGYTF

size: .
D: .
V: TRBV15
J: TRBJ2-7
DNA: TGTGCCACCAGCAGAGATCTGACTTCCTACGAGCAGTACTTC
CDR3: CATSRDLTSYEQYF

size: .
D: .
V: TRBV11-2
J: TRBJ2-7
DNA: TGTGCCAGCAGCTCGGCGAGGGGGGGTAGCCGGGACGAGCAGTACTTC
CDR3: CASSSARGGSRDEQYF

size: .
D: TRBD1
V: TRBV4-3
J: TRBJ1-1
DNA: TGCGCCAGCAGCCAGCGGCCTTGGGACAGGGACACTGAAGCTTTCTTT
CDR3: CASSQRPWDRDTEAFF

size: .
D: TRBD1
V: TRBV18
J: TRBJ2-2
DNA: TGTGCCAGCTCACCTCCGATAGGACAGGATCACACCGGGGAGCTGTTTTTT
CDR3: CASSPPIGQDHTGELFF

size: .
D: TRBD1
V: TRBV6-5
J: TRBJ1-4
DNA: TGTGCCAGCAGCTGGGACAGCTCTAATGAAAAACTGTTTTTT
CDR3: CASSWDSSNEKLFF

size: once
D: .
V: TRBV6-4
J: TRBJ1-2
DNA: TGTGCCAGCAGTGACTCAGGGGAGGGGGTCCATGGCTACACCTTC
CDR3: CASSDSGEGVHGYTF

size: .
D: .
V: TRBV6-5
J: TRBJ1-2
DNA: TGTGCCAGCAGTTACTCTGGAGCTCCAAACTATGGCTACACCTTC
CDR3: CASSYSGAPNYGYTF

size: .
D: TRBD2
V: TRBV4-1
J: TRBJ2-3
DNA: TGCGCCAGCAGCCATAGTCCACGGGGGGGCCAACATACGCAGTATTTT
CDR3: CASSHSPRGGQHTQYF

size: once
D: TRBD2
V: TRBV15
J: TRBJ2-1
DNA: TGTGCCACCAGCAGCCCCGGGACTAGCTCGTATGAGCAGTTCTTC
CDR3: CATSSPGTSSYEQFF

size: .
D: TRBD2
V: TRBV18
J: TRBJ2-7
DNA: TGTGCCAGCTCACCCACTAGCGGGGGGCCCACCTACGAGCAGTACTTC
CDR3: CASSPTSGGPTYEQYF

size: .
D: .
V: TRBV5-6
J: TRBJ2-7
DNA: TGTGCCAGCAGTCGCTCCAGACTGACTACCGAGCAGTACTTC
CDR3: CASSRSRLTTEQYF

size: .
D: TRBD1
V: TRBV2
J: TRBJ2-2
DNA: TGTGCCAGCAGTGGGACAGGGGGCGGAGGTGGGGAGCTGTTTTTT
CDR3: CASSGTGGGGGELFF

size: few
D: TRBD1
V: TRBV19
J: TRBJ1-1
DNA: TGTGCCAGTAGTATCGGTTTCTTCGGACAGGGAGGAACTGAAGCTTTCTTT
CDR3: CASSIGFFGQGGTEAFF

size: .
D: .
V: TRBV5-4
J: TRBJ2-7
DNA: TGTGCCAGCAGCCGGGACACAATAGAGCAGTACTTC
CDR3: CASSRDTIEQYF

size: .
D: .
V: TRBV15
J: TRBJ1-5
DNA: TGTGCCACCAGCAGGGAAAAGGACTATCAGCCCCAGCATTTT
CDR3: CATSREKDYQPQHF

size: .
D: TRBD1
V: TRBV27
J: TRBJ2-7
DNA: TGTGCCAGCAGTGGTCCGGGACAGGGGGTGTACGAGCAGTACTTC
CDR3: CASSGPGQGVYEQYF

size: .
D: .
V: TRBV27
J: TRBJ1-4
DNA: TGTGCCAGCAGTTTGTCCGGGGGAAAACTGTTTTTT
CDR3: CASSLSGGKLFF